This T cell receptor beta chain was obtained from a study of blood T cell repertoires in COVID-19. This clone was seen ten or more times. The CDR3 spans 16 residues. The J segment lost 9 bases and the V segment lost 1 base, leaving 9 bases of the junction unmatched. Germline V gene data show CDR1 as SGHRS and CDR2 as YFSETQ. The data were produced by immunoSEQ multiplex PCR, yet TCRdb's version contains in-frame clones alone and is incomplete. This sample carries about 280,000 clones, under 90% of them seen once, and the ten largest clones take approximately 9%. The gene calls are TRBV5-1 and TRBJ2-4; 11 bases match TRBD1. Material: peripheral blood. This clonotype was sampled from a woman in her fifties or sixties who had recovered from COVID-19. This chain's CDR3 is CASSLTEDRGRGIQYF. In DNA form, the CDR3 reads TGCGCCAGCAGCTTGACGGAGGACAGGGGGCGAGGCATTCAGTACTTC.